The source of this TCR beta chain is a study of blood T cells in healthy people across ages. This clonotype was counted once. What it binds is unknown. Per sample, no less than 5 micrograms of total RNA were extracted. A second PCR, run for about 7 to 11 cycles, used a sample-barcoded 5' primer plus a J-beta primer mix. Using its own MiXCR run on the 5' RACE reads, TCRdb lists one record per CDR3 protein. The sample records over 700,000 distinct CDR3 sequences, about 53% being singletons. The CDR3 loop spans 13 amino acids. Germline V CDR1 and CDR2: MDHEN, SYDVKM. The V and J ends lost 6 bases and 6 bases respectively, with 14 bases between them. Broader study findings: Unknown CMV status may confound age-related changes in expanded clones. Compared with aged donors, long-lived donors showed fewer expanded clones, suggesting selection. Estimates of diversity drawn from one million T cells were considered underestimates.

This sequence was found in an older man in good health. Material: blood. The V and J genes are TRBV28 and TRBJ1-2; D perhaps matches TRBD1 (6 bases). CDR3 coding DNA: TGTGCCAGCAGATCACCAAGGGGGAATGGCTACACCTTC. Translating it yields CASRSPRGNGYTF.